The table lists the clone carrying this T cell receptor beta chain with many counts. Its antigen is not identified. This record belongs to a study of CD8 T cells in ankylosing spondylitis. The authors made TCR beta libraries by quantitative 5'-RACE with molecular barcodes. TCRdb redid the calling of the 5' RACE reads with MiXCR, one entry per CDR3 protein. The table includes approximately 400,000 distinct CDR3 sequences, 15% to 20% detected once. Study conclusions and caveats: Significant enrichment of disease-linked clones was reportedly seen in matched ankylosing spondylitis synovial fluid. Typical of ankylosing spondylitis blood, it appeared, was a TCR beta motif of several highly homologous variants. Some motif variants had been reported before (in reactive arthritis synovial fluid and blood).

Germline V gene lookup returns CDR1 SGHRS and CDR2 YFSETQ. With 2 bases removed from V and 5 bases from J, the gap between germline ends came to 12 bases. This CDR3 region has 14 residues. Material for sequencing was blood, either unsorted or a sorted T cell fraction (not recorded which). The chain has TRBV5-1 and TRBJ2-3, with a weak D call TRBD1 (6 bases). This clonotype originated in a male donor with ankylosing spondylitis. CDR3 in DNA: TGCGCCAGCAGCTTCGAGACAGGAAGAGATACGCAGTATTTT. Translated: CASSFETGRDTQYF.